These 30 T cell receptor beta chains were sequenced from one sample in a study of blood T cells in healthy people across ages. Using a J-beta primer mix together with a sample-barcoded 5' primer, a second PCR was run for roughly 6 to 12 cycles. TCRdb used MiXCR to reprocess the 5' RACE reads, holding one entry per CDR3 protein. Among about 680,000 distinct CDR3 sequences listed, around 48% were seen once. The material sequenced was blood. The receptors derive from a woman in her sixties in good health.

The chain combines TRBV27 with TRBJ2-7, with D possibly TRBD2 on 5 matching bases. The length of the CDR3 is 13 residues. Germline V gene data show CDR1 as MNHEY and CDR2 as SMNVEV (reference sequence). Trimming left V 5 bases short and J 0 bases short, with 8 bases between. CDR3 coding DNA: TGTGCCAGCAGTCCGGGAAACTCCTACGAGCAGTACTTC. Residues: CASSPGNSYEQYF.

The rearrangement uses TRBV4-3 and TRBJ1-6; 8 positions agree with TRBD1. The CDR3 sequence is 15 residues long. The junction had 3 bases not matched to a gene; V was cut back by 0 bases and J by 8 bases. Germline V gene data show CDR1 as LGHNA and CDR2 as YSLEER. The CDR3 region is CASSQDGQGYSPLHF. The CDR3 DNA reads as TGCGCCAGCAGCCAAGATGGACAGGGATATTCACCCCTCCACTTT.

The chain combines TRBV2 with TRBJ1-1, with 11 bases identical to TRBD1. The J segment lost 5 bases and the V segment lost 6 bases, leaving 5 bases of the junction unmatched. The germline V gene encodes CDR1 SNHLY and CDR2 FYNNEI. The CDR3 loop spans 14 amino acids. This CDR3 reads CASRRGQGGTEAFF. The CDR3 DNA is TGTGCCAGCAGGAGGGGACAGGGGGGGACTGAAGCTTTCTTT.

As regards this clonotype: A read error may be the cause here, since a much bigger clone is one base away. This sequence joins TRBV25-1 and TRBJ2-5; D gene ambiguous. The germline gives CDR1 MGHDK, CDR2 SYGVNS. This CDR3 region has 12 residues. CDR3 amino acids: CASSVLGETRYF. The CDR3 DNA follows: TGTGCCAGCAGTGTCCTTGGAGAGACCCGGTACTTC.

Comment on this clonotype: A read error may produce the germline difference seen at one junction end. This rearrangement joins TRBV7-2 to TRBJ2-5, with TRBD1 as a possible D gene (5 bases). With the DNA end fitting TRBJ2-7 better, the J assignment may be wrong. Germline V gives CDR1 SGHTA, CDR2 FQGNSA. This CDR3 contains 15 residues. CDR3 nucleotide sequence: TGTGCCAGCAGCAGTACAAAAACAGGCTCCTGCGAGCAGTACTTC. Protein product: CASSSTKTGSCEQYF.

There are many counts of this clonotype. The V call is TRBV15, the J call TRBJ2-1, with 8 nucleotides matching TRBD1. The CDR3 has 13 residues. V gave up 3 bases and J gave up 9 bases; unmatched junction bases: 4. Germline assignment: CDR1 LNHNV and CDR2 YYDKDF (reference sequence). CDR3 nucleotides: TGTGCCACCAGCAGCAACAGGGGGAGTGAGCAGTTCTTC. Translating gives CATSSNRGSEQFF.

There are a few counts of this clonotype. A single base separates this from a much larger clone, so it may be a read error. This sequence joins TRBV7-3 and TRBJ2-7, with D perhaps matching TRBD2 (5 bases). Germline lookup yields CDR1 SGHTA and CDR2 FQGTGA. The CDR3 runs 14 residues. Trimming took off 2 bases at V and 7 bases at J, with 15 bases between the two ends. The CDR3 sequence: CASSLEGWVNEQYF. CDR3 DNA sequence: TGTGCCAGCAGCTTAGAGGGTTGGGTCAATGAGCAGTACTTC. Supplemented by reference TRBV7-3 and TRBJ2-7, the full variable domain reads GAGVSQTPSNKVTEKGKYVELRCDPISGHTALYWYRQSLGQGPEFLIYFQGTGAADDSGLPNDRFFAVRPEGSVSTLKIQRTERGDSAVYLCASSLEGWVNEQYFGPGTRLTVT.

This clonotype was observed at least ten times. The V call is TRBV12-3 or TRBV12-4, the J call TRBJ2-4, with no clear D. The CDR3 contains 11 residues. Trimming removed 2 bases from V and 9 bases from J, with 5 bases in between. CDR3 DNA sequence: TGTGCCAGCAGTTTATTGGGCATTCAGTACTTC. This gives the protein CASSLLGIQYF.

This chain uses TRBV4-3 with TRBJ2-3; D is perhaps TRBD1 (5 bases). Germline V gene lookup returns CDR1 LGHNA and CDR2 YSLEER. The V and J ends lost 1 base and 1 base respectively, with 6 bases between them. The CDR3 covers 14 residues. CDR3 in amino acids: CASSQVRGTDTQYF. CDR3 DNA sequence: TGCGCCAGCAGCCAAGTCAGGGGCACAGATACGCAGTATTTT.

The rearrangement joins TRBV20-1 to TRBJ2-5; D is unclear. This CDR3 region has 9 residues. The germline gives CDR1 DFQATT, CDR2 SNEGSKA (reference sequence). Trimming removed 6 bases from V and 1 base from J, with 0 bases in between. CDR3 nucleotide sequence: TGCAGTGCCCAAGAGACCCAGTACTTC. Its translation is CSAQETQYF.

The CDR3 DNA sequence: TGCGCCAGCAGCCAAGATAGGGTGACCCAGTACTTC. Translated: CASSQDRVTQYF. J is TRBJ2-5 and V is TRBV4-1; D not certain. Looked up from germline, CDR1 is MGHRA and CDR2 is YSYEKL. CDR3 length: 12 residues. Between the trimmed V and J ends, which lost 0 bases and 7 bases, there was a span of 6 bases.

The chain's CDR3 is CASSLVGTSSKNIQYF. The CDR3 DNA reads TGTGCCAGCAGCTTAGTTGGGACTAGCTCCAAAAACATTCAGTACTTC. The chain has TRBV7-2 and TRBJ2-4; 9 bases align to TRBD2. V gave up 1 base and J gave up 2 bases; unmatched junction bases: 3. The CDR3 spans 16 residues. Germline CDR1 SGHTA, CDR2 FQGNSA. Full variable domain (missing parts from reference TRBV7-2 and TRBJ2-4): GAGVSQSPSNKVTEKGKDVELRCDPISGHTALYWYRQSLGQGLEFLIYFQGNSAPDKSGLPSDRFSAERTGGSVSTLTIQRTQQEDSAVYLCASSLVGTSSKNIQYFGAGTRLSVL.

This chain uses TRBV20-1 with TRBJ2-1; D uncertain. Trimming stripped 3 bases from V and 4 bases from J, with 16 bases between. CDR3 length: 15 amino acids. Germline CDR1 reads DFQATT; CDR2 reads SNEGSKA (reference sequence). CDR3 residues: CSASSLSLSYNEQFF. CDR3 sequence (DNA): TGCAGTGCTAGTAGTCTGTCACTCTCTTACAATGAGCAGTTCTTC.

V and J are TRBV6-2 or TRBV6-3 and TRBJ2-4; 7 bases are shared with TRBD1. V was clipped by 7 bases and J by 6 bases; unmatched bases: 6. The CDR3 consists of 13 residues. Germline CDR1 is MNHEY and CDR2 is SVGEGT. This CDR3 is CASTRQGSNIQYF. DNA of the CDR3: TGTGCCAGCACCCGACAGGGTTCAAACATTCAGTACTTC.

This rearrangement joins TRBV20-1 to TRBJ2-4; 8 bases are a match to TRBD2. The better agreement between TRBJ2-7 and the DNA end casts doubt on the J call. Germline V gives CDR1 DFQATT, CDR2 SNEGSKA (reference sequence). There are 17 residues in the CDR3. CDR3 nucleotides: TGCAGTGCTAGCGAGAGACTGGAAAGCGGGAGATACTACGAGCAGTACTTC. Its protein product is CSASERLESGRYYEQYF.

In its sample, this clonotype was seen a few times. The chain joins TRBV6-2 or TRBV6-3 to TRBJ2-5; TRBD2 is a possible D gene (6 bases). Germline lookup yields CDR1 MNHEY and CDR2 SVGEGT. Between the trimmed V and J ends, which lost 7 bases and 2 bases, there was a span of 14 bases. CDR3 length equals 14 residues. DNA for the CDR3: TGTGCCAGCATACGGGGAGGTATACAAGAGACCCAGTACTTC. Translation: CASIRGGIQETQYF.

This clonotype was picked up one time. The V call is TRBV12-3 or TRBV12-4, the J call TRBJ2-3; 8 bases agree with TRBD2. The V and J ends lost 4 bases and 3 bases, in that order; junction bases with no gene match: 6. The CDR3 is 15 amino acids. The CDR3 DNA follows: TGTGCCAGCAGTTCCCGGACTAGCCGTACAGATACGCAGTATTTT. Its translation: CASSSRTSRTDTQYF.

This clonotype was found once. The chain employs TRBV7-2 and TRBJ1-5; D is uncertain. Germline assignment: CDR1 SGHTA and CDR2 FQGNSA. V shed 6 bases and J shed 0 bases, with 12 bases lying between them. This CDR3 has 15 amino acids. CDR3 sequence: CASRERLHSNQPQHF. The CDR3 DNA follows: TGTGCCAGCAGGGAGAGGCTTCATAGCAATCAGCCCCAGCATTTT.

This chain connects TRBV20-1 to TRBJ1-5; D is uncertain. The CDR3 runs to 13 residues. Germline CDR1 is DFQATT and CDR2 is SNEGSKA (reference sequence). V lost 1 base and J 6 bases, leaving 10 bases between the germline ends. In nucleotides, the CDR3 is TGCAGTGCTAGAGTAGGGCCCAGTCAGCCCCAGCATTTT. Protein sequence: CSARVGPSQPQHF.

The chain employs TRBV2 and TRBJ2-4; D is uncertain. V was trimmed by 3 bases and J by 6 bases, leaving 6 bases between them. CDR3 length: 12 residues. The V gene's germline CDR1 is SNHLY and CDR2 FYNNEI. This CDR3 is CASSEDLNIQYF. CDR3 sequence (DNA): TGTGCCAGCAGTGAGGACCTAAACATTCAGTACTTC.

J is TRBJ2-5 and V is TRBV20-1; D remains ambiguous. The CDR3 length is 14 residues. The V end lost 3 bases, the J end lost 2 bases, and 13 bases lay between the germline ends. The germline gives CDR1 DFQATT, CDR2 SNEGSKA (reference sequence). CDR3 nucleotides: TGCAGTGCTAGGGGTAGCATGAGGCAAGAGACCCAGTACTTC. This gives the protein CSARGSMRQETQYF.

This clonotype was detected once. The chain carries TRBV13 and TRBJ2-1; 7 bases agree with TRBD2. The J call could be wrong; TRBJ2-7 is a better fit for the DNA end. Germline V gene data show CDR1 as PRHDT and CDR2 as FYEKMQ (reference sequence). This CDR3 has 15 residues. Written as DNA, the CDR3 is TGTGCCAGCAGCTACGTAGCGGGCTCCTACAATGAGCAGTACTTC. This gives the protein CASSYVAGSYNEQYF.

The genes are TRBV6-1 and TRBJ2-5; possibly TRBD1 for D (5 bases). Germline values: CDR1 MNHNS, CDR2 SASEGT. V gave up 5 bases and J gave up 11 bases, with 27 bases separating them. The CDR3 totals 16 residues. CDR3 coding DNA: TGTGCCAGCAGTCCCCGACCAGGGTTAGGGGCCAATGAGCAGTACTTC. Translated: CASSPRPGLGANEQYF.

This clonotype has only one observation. The chain is built from TRBV7-9 and TRBJ1-6; D uncertain. Germline-derived CDR1 and CDR2 are SEHNR and FQNEAQ (reference sequence). V dropped 0 bases and J dropped 1 base, with 13 bases sitting between them. The CDR3 has 18 residues. CDR3 in amino acids: CASSLALGKRSYNSPLHF. The CDR3 region has the DNA TGTGCCAGCAGCTTAGCTCTCGGGAAGAGGTCCTATAATTCACCCCTCCACTTT.

The chain is built from TRBV7-2 and TRBJ1-5; perhaps TRBD1 as D (6 bases). Germline values: CDR1 SGHTA, CDR2 FQGNSA. The ends were cut back, 5 bases at V and 3 bases at J, with 14 bases in the middle. The CDR3 is made up of 15 amino acids. The CDR3, as DNA: TGTGCCAGCAGCCCACAGGGAGCCCTCAATCAGCCCCAGCATTTT. Its translation is CASSPQGALNQPQHF.

The V and J genes are TRBV4-1 and TRBJ2-7; TRBD1 aligns across 12 bases. The CDR3 runs to 18 residues. Germline assignment: CDR1 MGHRA and CDR2 YSYEKL. The ends lost 3 bases at V and 7 bases at J; junction bases unmatched: 16. The CDR3 coding sequence is TGCGCCAGCAGCCACCCTGCCAAGAGGGACAGGGGGCCAGGTGAGCAGTACTTC. Protein: CASSHPAKRDRGPGEQYF.

Details on this clonotype: This sequence may be a read error, since a much larger clone differs from it by one base. The chain joins TRBV29-1 to TRBJ2-5; D might be TRBD1 or TRBD2, each matching 5 bases. Germline V gene sequence: CDR1 SQVTM, CDR2 ANQGSEA. Between the trimmed V and J ends, which lost 8 bases and 11 bases, there was a span of 24 bases. The CDR3 is 13 residues long. The CDR3, as DNA: TGCAGCTCAGACATACCGGGGCGGAATGAGCAGTACTTC. This translates into CSSDIPGRNEQYF.

The chain is built from TRBV6-6 and TRBJ2-7, with 8 nucleotides matching TRBD1. Germline V gene data show CDR1 as MNHNY and CDR2 as SVGAGI (reference sequence). The CDR3 consists of 12 residues. J was trimmed by 5 bases and V by 6 bases; bases with no gene match: 3. The CDR3 region is CASSATGDEQYF. The CDR3 DNA sequence: TGTGCCAGCAGCGCGACAGGGGACGAGCAGTACTTC.

The chain carries TRBV28 and TRBJ2-5, with D unresolved. The germline CDR1 and CDR2 sequences are MDHEN and SYDVKM. Trimming took 6 bases from V and 3 from J, leaving 17 bases between them. The CDR3 is 15 amino acids. The CDR3 coding sequence is TGTGCCAGCAGAACTCCGCACGAAAACAAAGAGACCCAGTACTTC. It specifies CASRTPHENKETQYF.

This chain links TRBV5-5 with TRBJ2-1; possible D gene TRBD1, 5 bases. The CDR3 totals 14 residues. The V end lost 5 bases, the J end lost 6 bases, and 15 bases lay between the germline ends. CDR1 is SGHKS and CDR2 is YYEKEE in the germline V gene (reference sequence). The CDR3: CASRTEGVLNEQFF. In DNA form, the CDR3 reads TGTGCCAGCAGGACCGAAGGGGTACTCAATGAGCAGTTCTTC.